These T cell receptor beta chains were read from a single sample in a study of cytomegalovirus exposure and HLA in healthy donors. Here immunoSEQ multiplex PCR was the method, and the copy in TCRdb shows in-frame clones only, minus some. The sample carries approximately 160,000 clones, around 63% recorded once. The source material was PBMCs. These receptors all come from a woman younger than 35 in good health and CMV-seropositive. The CDR3 runs from the conserved cysteine through the conserved F or W. A D gene is named only where the DNA matches it firmly. Clone size, where shown, is once, few, many, or a class for clones that have expanded.

J gene,V gene,CDR3 length,clone size,D gene,CDR3 protein,CDR3 DNA
TRBJ1-1,TRBV27,13,once,.,CASTLIEGTEASF,TGTGCCAGCACCCTTATCGAGGGAACTGAAGCTTCCTTT
TRBJ1-1,TRBV5-4,14,.,TRBD1,CASSFTDRATEAFF,TGTGCCAGCAGCTTCACAGACAGGGCCACTGAAGCTTTCTTT
TRBJ1-2,TRBV7-2,11,.,.,CASTNSNGYTF,TGTGCCAGCACCAACTCCAATGGCTACACCTTC
TRBJ1-5,TRBV6-1,14,.,TRBD1,CASIRQGQDQPQHF,TGTGCCAGCATCCGACAGGGGCAGGATCAGCCCCAGCATTTT
TRBJ1-3,TRBV2,13,.,TRBD1,CASTGEPGNTIYF,TGTGCCAGTACAGGGGAACCTGGAAACACCATATATTTT
TRBJ1-2,TRBV9,16,.,TRBD1,CASSVRDRLPNYGYTF,TGTGCCAGCAGCGTCCGGGACAGGTTACCTAACTATGGCTACACCTTC
TRBJ1-2,TRBV27,15,few,.,CASSSSLGGWYGYTF,TGTGCCAGCAGTTCTAGCCTCGGGGGTTGGTATGGCTACACCTTC
TRBJ2-7,TRBV5-1,14,few,TRBD2,CASSGSGRPVEQYF,TGCGCCAGCAGTGGTAGCGGGAGACCCGTGGAGCAGTACTTC
TRBJ2-3,TRBV6-4,16,few,TRBD1,CASHDMDRIPANTQYF,TGTGCCAGCCACGACATGGACAGGATCCCGGCGAATACGCAGTATTTT
TRBJ1-2,TRBV7-2,12,.,.,CASSFRDFSYTF,TGTGCCAGCAGCTTTAGGGACTTTTCTTACACCTTC
TRBJ1-1,TRBV5-1,16,few,.,CASSLVGGSSRTEAFF,TGCGCCAGCAGCTTGGTGGGGGGATCATCGAGGACTGAAGCTTTCTTT
TRBJ2-7,TRBV6-6,13,.,.,CASSYPNTYEQYF,TGTGCCAGCAGTTACCCGAACACCTACGAGCAGTACTTC
TRBJ2-6,TRBV27,17,.,TRBD1,CASTPGQGTTGANVLTF,TGTGCCAGCACTCCCGGACAGGGGACAACCGGGGCCAACGTCCTGACTTTC
TRBJ1-5,TRBV7-8,14,.,.,CASSRQRGHQPQHF,TGTGCCAGCAGCCGACAACGAGGGCATCAGCCCCAGCATTTT
TRBJ1-2,TRBV7-8,15,.,TRBD1,CASSLRDRGRGGYTF,TGTGCCAGCAGCCTCCGGGACAGGGGGCGGGGCGGCTACACCTTC
TRBJ2-1,TRBV2,16,.,TRBD1,CASSGEQGVTYNEQFF,TGTGCCAGCAGCGGGGAACAGGGGGTTACCTACAATGAGCAGTTCTTC
TRBJ2-7,TRBV5-1,13,once,.,CASSRERTYEQYF,TGCGCCAGCAGCCGAGAGAGAACCTACGAGCAGTACTTC
TRBJ1-1,TRBV29-1,11,.,TRBD1,CSAWTGAEAFF,TGCAGCGCCTGGACAGGTGCCGAAGCTTTCTTT
TRBJ2-7,TRBV28,13,.,.,CASSFSLAREQYF,TGTGCCAGCAGTTTCTCCCTAGCGAGAGAGCAGTACTTC
TRBJ2-3,TRBV5-1,12,.,.,CASSRLTDTQYF,TGCGCCAGCAGTCGGTTGACAGATACGCAGTATTTT
TRBJ2-1,TRBV9,13,few,.,CASSVGLAPMQFF,TGTGCCAGCAGCGTAGGTCTAGCGCCTATGCAGTTCTTC
TRBJ1-3,TRBV5-1,14,.,TRBD1,CASSLTGGGHTIYF,TGCGCCAGCAGTTTGACAGGGGGCGGACACACCATATATTTT
TRBJ1-1,TRBV7-2,15,.,TRBD1,CASSLQGAMNTEAFF,TGTGCCAGCAGCTTACAGGGGGCGATGAACACTGAAGCTTTCTTT
TRBJ1-2,TRBV5-1,13,.,.,CASSYDSNYGYTF,TGCGCCAGCAGCTATGACAGTAACTATGGCTACACCTTC
TRBJ2-3,TRBV11-2,15,.,.,CASSLALGRADTQYF,TGTGCCAGCAGCTTAGCTCTAGGTCGAGCAGATACGCAGTATTTT
TRBJ2-1,TRBV5-1,17,.,.,CASGPRLGGASGGEQFF,TGCGCCAGCGGACCCAGACTTGGGGGCGCTTCGGGTGGTGAGCAGTTCTTC
TRBJ2-1,TRBV2,17,.,TRBD1,CASSDTSDRATYNEQFF,TGTGCCAGCAGTGACACGTCGGACAGGGCCACGTACAATGAGCAGTTCTTC
TRBJ1-1,TRBV19,12,.,.,CASFRGNTEAFF,TGTGCCAGTTTTCGCGGGAACACTGAAGCTTTCTTT
TRBJ2-3,TRBV5-4,17,.,TRBD2,CASSRRLAGGYTDTQYF,TGTGCCAGCAGCCGTCGACTAGCGGGGGGCTACACAGATACGCAGTATTTT
TRBJ1-2,TRBV19,15,few,TRBD1,CASSPHPTGNYGYTF,TGTGCCAGTAGTCCTCACCCGACAGGGAACTATGGCTACACCTTC
TRBJ2-3,TRBV5-1,15,.,.,CASSSRVTSTDTQYF,TGCGCCAGCAGCTCACGGGTAACTAGCACAGATACGCAGTATTTT
TRBJ1-4,TRBV19,13,.,.,CASRYRDSEKLFF,TGTGCCAGTAGATACCGGGATAGTGAAAAACTGTTTTTT
TRBJ2-1,TRBV6-1,15,.,TRBD2,CASNVEASGNDEQFF,TGTGCCAGCAACGTGGAGGCTAGCGGGAATGATGAGCAGTTCTTC
TRBJ1-1,TRBV11-2,15,.,.,CASSITGNLDTEAFF,TGTGCCAGCAGCATTACAGGGAATTTAGACACTGAAGCTTTCTTT
TRBJ2-7,TRBV5-1,15,.,.,CASTDRGGSSYEQYF,TGCGCCAGCACTGATAGGGGGGGGAGTTCCTACGAGCAGTACTTC
TRBJ1-1,TRBV4-2,13,few,TRBD1,CASSQGTGPEAFF,TGTGCCAGCAGCCAAGGGACAGGGCCTGAAGCTTTCTTT
TRBJ2-5,TRBV28,14,few,.,CASSSRGVRETQYF,TGTGCCAGCAGTTCCCGGGGAGTAAGGGAGACCCAGTACTTC
TRBJ1-2,TRBV6-1,15,.,TRBD1,CASRGQGVVSSGYTF,TGTGCCAGCAGAGGACAGGGTGTCGTGTCTTCAGGCTACACCTTC
TRBJ1-4,TRBV4-1,15,.,.,CASSPTGNRNEKLFF,TGCGCCAGCAGCCCTACAGGGAACCGTAATGAAAAACTGTTTTTT
TRBJ1-1,TRBV29-1,14,.,.,CSVEWGGGPTEAFF,TGCAGCGTTGAGTGGGGAGGTGGGCCTACTGAAGCTTTCTTT
TRBJ2-7,TRBV4-1,16,.,.,CASSQGPTGDYYEQYF,TGCGCCAGCAGCCAAGGGCCGACAGGGGACTACTACGAGCAGTACTTC
TRBJ1-5,TRBV28,14,.,.,CASSFRRGGQPQHF,TGTGCCAGCAGTTTCAGGAGGGGAGGTCAGCCCCAGCATTTT
TRBJ2-7,TRBV25-1,12,.,.,CASSDFSEEQYF,TGTGCCAGCAGTGACTTTAGTGAGGAGCAGTACTTC
TRBJ2-1,TRBV6-1,14,few,TRBD1,CASRGPGQVNEQFF,TGTGCCAGCAGGGGGCCGGGACAGGTAAATGAGCAGTTCTTC
TRBJ2-1,TRBV6-1,16,.,TRBD2,CASSVSSGGALGEQFF,TGTGCCAGCAGTGTTTCTAGCGGGGGGGCCCTGGGTGAGCAGTTCTTC
TRBJ1-2,TRBV9,13,.,TRBD1,CASSPTGADGYTF,TGTGCCAGCAGCCCAACAGGGGCGGATGGCTACACCTTC
TRBJ1-5,TRBV7-8,14,.,.,CASSFEYSNQPQHF,TGTGCCAGCAGCTTTGAGTATAGCAATCAGCCCCAGCATTTT
TRBJ1-2,TRBV7-9,15,.,TRBD1,CASSPGTGDRYGYTF,TGTGCCAGCAGCCCAGGGACAGGGGATCGCTATGGCTACACCTTC
TRBJ2-7,TRBV6-5,14,few,TRBD1,CASRPGTGSYEQYF,TGTGCCAGCAGACCCGGGACAGGGTCCTACGAGCAGTACTTC
TRBJ2-7,TRBV7-6,15,.,.,CASSLSGDDLYEQYF,TGTGCCAGCAGCTTATCAGGGGATGACCTCTACGAGCAGTACTTC
TRBJ1-2,TRBV7-9,14,.,TRBD1,CASRGTGGNYGYTF,TGTGCCAGCAGGGGGACAGGGGGCAACTATGGCTACACCTTC
TRBJ2-1,TRBV5-1,16,.,TRBD2,CASSLLAGAVANEQFF,TGCGCCAGCAGCCTATTAGCGGGAGCAGTCGCCAATGAGCAGTTCTTC
TRBJ2-5,TRBV5-1,14,.,TRBD2,CASRGLAGIETQYF,TGCGCCAGCCGAGGACTAGCGGGGATAGAGACCCAGTACTTC
TRBJ2-7,TRBV9,15,.,TRBD2,CASSRGGTGTYEQYF,TGTGCCAGCAGTCGGGGGGGGACTGGGACCTACGAGCAGTACTTC
TRBJ1-5,TRBV2,14,.,.,CASSGWQGNQPQHF,TGTGCCAGCAGTGGGTGGCAGGGCAATCAGCCCCAGCATTTT
TRBJ1-3,TRBV5-6,15,.,.,CASSSTYLSGNTIYF,TGTGCCAGCAGCTCTACTTACCTCTCTGGAAACACCATATATTTT
TRBJ1-2,TRBV9,13,.,TRBD1,CASSAGQAYGYTF,TGTGCCAGCAGCGCCGGACAGGCCTATGGCTACACCTTC